These T cell receptor beta chains were read from a single sample in a study of neoadjuvant anti-PD-1 for oral cavity cancer. Only in-frame clones appear in the TCRdb table, and some are missing; sequencing was by immunoSEQ multiplex PCR. The repertoire consists of 75,000 or so clones, with 70% to 85% occurring once and the leading ten covering 2.5% to 4%. The specimen was PBMCs, collected before nivolumab (anti-PD-1) treatment. The source of these receptors is a person aged 40 to 85 with oral cavity squamous cell carcinoma. Each CDR3 is given with its conserved first and last residue. A D gene is named only where the DNA matches it firmly. Expanded clones get a size class; other rows say once, few or many, or leave the size out.

v_call	clone_size	cdr3_length	d_call	j_call	cdr3_nt	cdr3_aa
TRBV7-8	-	11	-	TRBJ2-7	TGTGCCAGCAGCTTAACGGGATGGCAGTACTTC	CASSLTGWQYF
TRBV5-1	-	12	-	TRBJ1-2	TGCGCCAGCCGCCAAGCGGACTATGGCTACACCTTC	CASRQADYGYTF
TRBV28	-	15	-	TRBJ1-5	TGTGCCAGCAGTTTCCGGGGACGGGATAATCAGCCCCAGCATTTT	CASSFRGRDNQPQHF
TRBV6-4	few	16	TRBD2	TRBJ2-1	TGTGCCAGCAGTCCTTCGGGACTAGCGGGAGTCCATGAGCAGTTCTTC	CASSPSGLAGVHEQFF
TRBV4-2	-	15	-	TRBJ2-7	TGTGCCAGCAGCCTCTCTCCCACAGGGGAGGACGAGCAGTACTTC	CASSLSPTGEDEQYF
TRBV5-4	-	16	TRBD2	TRBJ2-7	TGTGCCAGCAGCTCTGGGGGGGTTAGCGGGATTCTGGAGCAGTACTTC	CASSSGGVSGILEQYF
TRBV28	-	13	TRBD1	TRBJ1-1	TGTGCCAGCAGTGAACAGGGGCGCTCTGAAGCTTTCTTT	CASSEQGRSEAFF
TRBV11-3	-	14	-	TRBJ2-2	TGTGCCAGCAGCTTAGAGGCAGGGCCCGGGGAGCTGTTTTTT	CASSLEAGPGELFF
TRBV6-5	-	16	-	TRBJ1-1	TGTGCCAGCAGTTACTCGAGTGGCGAGGGGAACACTGAAGCTTTCTTT	CASSYSSGEGNTEAFF
TRBV5-1	-	15	TRBD1	TRBJ2-7	TGCGCCAGCAGCTTGGGCGGGACAGGGATCGACGAGCAGTACTTC	CASSLGGTGIDEQYF